This T cell receptor (beta chain) was recovered during a study of metastatic and nonmetastatic thyroid tumors. Study-level background: Peripheral blood and tumor or nodule samples from malignant and benign thyroid patients were compared.

Source study methods: A classifier for distant metastasis in papillary thyroid cancer was constructed using CDR3 differences observed across clinicopathological groups. TCRdb re-called the PCR reads via MiXCR. These V and J calls are TCRdb output, not the study's own analysis. This table holds roughly 46,000 clones, approximately 24% found once. This CDR3 region has 15 residues. Germline V gene sequence: CDR1 SGHDN, CDR2 FVKESK. The V end lost 3 bases, the J end lost 4 bases, and 15 bases lay between the germline ends. This clone was seen repeatedly, ten times or more. What it binds is not known. Study findings and constraints: Across blood and tumor, TCR beta diversity in malignant thyroid tumors was reportedly significantly higher than in benign nodules.

All patients were treatment-naive before thyroid surgery. The clonotype originates from a male donor with papillary thyroid cancer or a benign thyroid nodule (not recorded which). Some clones in this sample may be carry-over from other donors' samples. V usage is TRBV14 and J usage is TRBJ2-5, with D perhaps TRBD2 (8 bases). Sequencing was performed on blood. Written as DNA, the CDR3 is TGTGCCAGCAGCCACCCCGGGAGGGGGCGAGAGACCCAGTACTTC. Translated: CASSHPGRGRETQYF.